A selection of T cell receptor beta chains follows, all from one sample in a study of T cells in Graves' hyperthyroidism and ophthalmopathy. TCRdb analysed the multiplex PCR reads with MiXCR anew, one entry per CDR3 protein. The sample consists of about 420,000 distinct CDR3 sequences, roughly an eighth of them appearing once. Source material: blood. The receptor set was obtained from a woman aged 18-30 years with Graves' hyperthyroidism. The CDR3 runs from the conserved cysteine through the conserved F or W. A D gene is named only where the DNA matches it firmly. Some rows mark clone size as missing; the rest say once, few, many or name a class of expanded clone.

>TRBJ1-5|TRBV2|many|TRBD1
CASSETGLGQPQHF
TGTGCCAGCAGCGAGACAGGGTTGGGTCAGCCCCAGCATTTT
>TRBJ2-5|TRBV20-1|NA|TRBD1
CSARPQGVRQETQYF
TGCAGTGCTAGACCACAGGGGGTAAGGCAAGAGACCCAGTACTTC
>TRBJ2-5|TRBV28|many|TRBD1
CASRQDRDSILQETQYF
TGTGCCAGCAGACAAGACCGGGACAGTATTCTTCAAGAGACCCAGTACTTC
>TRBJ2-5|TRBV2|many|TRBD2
CASSHGGSGGGTQYF
TGTGCCAGCAGCCACGGCGGTTCGGGAGGCGGGACCCAGTACTTC
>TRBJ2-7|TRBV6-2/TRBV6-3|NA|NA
CASSYSIVLQEQYF
TGTGCCAGCAGTTACTCGATAGTCCTCCAGGAGCAGTACTTC
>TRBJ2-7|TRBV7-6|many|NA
CASSLADSAYYEQYF
TGTGCCAGCAGCTTAGCGGATAGCGCGTACTACGAGCAGTACTTC
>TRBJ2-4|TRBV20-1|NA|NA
CSASNSVFLKNIQYF
TGCAGTGCTAGTAATTCCGTATTTCTCAAAAACATTCAGTACTTC
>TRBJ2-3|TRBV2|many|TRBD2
CASGLGRATDTQYF
TGTGCCAGCGGCCTGGGGAGGGCCACAGATACGCAGTATTTT
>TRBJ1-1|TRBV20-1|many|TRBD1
CSATRDSKNTEAFF
TGCAGTGCTACCCGGGACAGCAAGAACACTGAAGCTTTCTTT
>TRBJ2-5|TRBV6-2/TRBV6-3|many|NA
CASSYSGRAEETQYF
TGTGCCAGCAGTTACTCCGGCCGGGCGGAAGAGACCCAGTACTTC
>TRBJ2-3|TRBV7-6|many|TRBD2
CASSLGPSGREVADTQYF
TGTGCCAGCAGCTTAGGTCCTAGCGGGAGAGAAGTCGCAGATACGCAGTATTTT
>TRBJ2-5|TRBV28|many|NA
CATTQGIETQYF
TGTGCCACCACGCAGGGGATTGAGACCCAGTACTTC
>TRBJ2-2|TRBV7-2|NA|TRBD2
CASSQDASGSAGELFF
TGCGCCAGCAGCCAAGATGCCAGCGGGAGCGCCGGGGAGCTGTTTTTT
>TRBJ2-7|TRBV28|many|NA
CASSLGGSGPEQYF
TGTGCCAGCAGTTTAGGAGGGAGTGGTCCCGAGCAGTACTTC
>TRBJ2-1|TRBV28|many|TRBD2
CASNPPGLAGIGGEQFF
TGTGCCAGCAACCCCCCCGGACTAGCGGGAATAGGGGGTGAGCAGTTCTTC
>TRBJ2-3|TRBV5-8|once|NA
CADPDTQYF
TGTGCCGACCCAGATACGCAGTATTTT
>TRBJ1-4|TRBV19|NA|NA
CASSTLGGAQKLFF
TGTGCCAGTAGTACCCTCGGCGGAGCCCAAAAACTGTTTTTT
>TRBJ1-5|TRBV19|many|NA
CASNKGGGNQPQHF
TGTGCCAGTAATAAGGGAGGGGGGAATCAGCCCCAGCATTTT
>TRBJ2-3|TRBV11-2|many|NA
CASSLPGPGTSTDTQYF
TGTGCCAGCAGCCTCCCTGGGCCCGGGACTAGCACAGATACGCAGTATTTT
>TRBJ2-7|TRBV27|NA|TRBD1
CASSLRDRGSEQYF
TGTGCCAGCAGTCTACGGGACAGGGGATCCGAGCAGTACTTC
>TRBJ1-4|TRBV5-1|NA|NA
CASSLAGKNEKLFF
TGCGCCAGCAGCTTAGCGGGGAAAAATGAAAAACTGTTTTTT
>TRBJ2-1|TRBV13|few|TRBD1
CASSLPRTGSSYNEQFF
TGTGCCAGCAGCTTACCCCGGACAGGGAGTTCTTACAATGAGCAGTTCTTC
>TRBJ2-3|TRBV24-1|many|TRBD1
CATSDSGQLTDTQYF
TGTGCCACCAGTGATTCGGGACAGCTCACAGATACGCAGTATTTT
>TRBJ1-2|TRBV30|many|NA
CAWSGGGANYGYTF
TGTGCCTGGAGTGGGGGGGGAGCTAACTATGGCTACACCTTC
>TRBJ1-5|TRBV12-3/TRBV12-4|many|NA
CASGDTDSNQPQHF
TGTGCCAGCGGAGACACCGATAGCAATCAGCCCCAGCATTTT
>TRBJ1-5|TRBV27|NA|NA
CASKRAGSNQPQHF
TGTGCCAGCAAACGGGCTGGAAGCAATCAGCCCCAGCATTTT
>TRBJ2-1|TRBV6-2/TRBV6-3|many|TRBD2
CASSRGLAGGPYNEQFF
TGTGCCAGCAGCCGGGGACTAGCGGGAGGGCCCTACAATGAGCAGTTCTTC
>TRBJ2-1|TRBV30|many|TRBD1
CAYTTPGQYNEQFF
TGTGCCTATACAACGCCGGGACAGTACAATGAGCAGTTCTTC
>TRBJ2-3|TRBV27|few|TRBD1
CASSLGQGLDTQYF
TGTGCCAGCAGTTTGGGACAGGGGTTAGATACGCAGTATTTT
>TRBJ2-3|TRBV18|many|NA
CASSPSFTDTQYF
TGTGCCAGCTCACCATCCTTCACAGATACGCAGTATTTT
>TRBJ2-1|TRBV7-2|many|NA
CASRRPGLGDEQFF
TGTGCCAGCAGGCGACCGGGACTGGGTGATGAGCAGTTCTTC
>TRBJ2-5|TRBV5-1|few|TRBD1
CASSKGQEKTQYF
TGCGCCAGCAGCAAGGGACAGGAAAAGACCCAGTACTTC
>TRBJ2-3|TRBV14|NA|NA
CASSQEPGPWADTQYF
TGTGCCAGCAGCCAAGAGCCCGGGCCATGGGCAGATACGCAGTATTTT
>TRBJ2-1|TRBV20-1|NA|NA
CSARALGTYNEQFF
TGCAGTGCTAGAGCACTAGGAACCTACAATGAGCAGTTCTTC
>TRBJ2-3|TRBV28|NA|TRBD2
CASSNSGGITDTQYF
TGTGCCAGCAGCAATAGCGGGGGAATCACAGATACGCAGTATTTT
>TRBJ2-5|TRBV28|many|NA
CASSLVNRGRGRIETQYF
TGTGCCAGCAGTTTAGTGAACAGGGGGCGCGGGAGGATCGAGACCCAGTACTTC
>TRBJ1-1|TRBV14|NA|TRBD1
CASSQGQRWNMNTEAFF
TGTGCCAGCAGCCAGGGACAGAGGTGGAATATGAACACTGAAGCTTTCTTT
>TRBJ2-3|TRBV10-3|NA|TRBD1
CAIRAGTGTDTQYF
TGTGCCATCAGGGCCGGGACAGGCACAGATACGCAGTATTTT
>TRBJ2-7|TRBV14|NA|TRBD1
CASSQVWTGTLSYEQYF
TGTGCCAGCAGCCAAGTTTGGACAGGGACTTTGTCCTACGAGCAGTACTTC
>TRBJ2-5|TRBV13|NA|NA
CASSSGTRGGETQYF
TGTGCCAGCAGCTCTGGGACAAGGGGGGGGGAGACCCAGTACTTC